One sample yielded the 16 T cell receptor beta chains listed below, sequenced in a study of shared clonotypes between healthy human individuals. This table comes from immunoSEQ multiplex PCR, and its TCRdb copy is limited to in-frame clones, with some not included. Among some 96,000 clones, roughly 45% were seen once, and the ten largest hold over 13%. Sequenced material: PBMCs. All receptors derive from a woman aged 40 to 49 in good health. Some clones in this sample may be carry-over from other donors' samples.

This clone was picked up a small number of times. The chain links TRBV7-9 to TRBJ1-3, with D tentatively TRBD1 (6 bases). The CDR3 is made up of 13 amino acids. Trimming took off 8 bases at V and 3 bases at J, with 11 bases between the two ends. CDR1 is SEHNR and CDR2 is FQNEAQ in the germline V gene (reference sequence). CDR3 DNA sequence: TGTGCCAGCTACGGGACATTTGGAAACACCATATATTTT. Translated, it gives CASYGTFGNTIYF.

This clone was counted at least ten times. The rearrangement uses TRBV30 and TRBJ2-2, with 12 bases matching TRBD2. The germline V gene has CDR1 GTSNPN and CDR2 SVGIG (reference sequence). The CDR3 consists of 14 residues. V trimming: 7 bases; J trimming: 4 bases; junction bases outside the gene matches: 4. This chain's CDR3 is CASRGLAGTGELFF. Written as DNA, the CDR3 is TGTGCCTCCCGGGGACTAGCGGGCACCGGGGAGCTGTTTTTT.

This clone appeared many times. The sample carries other DNA sequences with the same CDR3. The V call is TRBV6-6, the J call TRBJ2-1; maybe TRBD2 (6 bases). Trimming shortened V by 2 bases and J by 15 bases, and 11 bases separated the two germline ends. CDR3 length: 11 residues. The germline V gene encodes CDR1 MNHNY and CDR2 SVGAGI (reference sequence). The CDR3 is CASSYGGSGFF. The CDR3 nucleotides read TGTGCCAGCAGTTACGGGGGGAGTGGGTTCTTC.

The chain carries TRBV4-1 and TRBJ2-7; D tentatively fits TRBD1 or TRBD2 (5 bases each). The CDR3 is 14 amino acids. V lost 6 bases and J 6 bases, leaving 18 bases between the germline ends. Germline CDR1 MGHRA, CDR2 YSYEKL. The CDR3 is CASSSRGSYTEQYF. The CDR3 coding sequence is TGCGCCAGCAGTTCGAGGGGTTCCTATACCGAGCAGTACTTC.

The table lists this clone with a count of one. With a far larger clone one base away, a read error is the likely cause. The chain recombines TRBV27 with TRBJ2-3; the D gene is possibly TRBD2 (6 bases). From germline, CDR1 is MNHEY and CDR2 SMNVEV (reference sequence). CDR3 size: 13 residues. The CDR3 loop reads CASSGLVADTRYF. The DNA for the CDR3 is TGTGCCAGTAGCGGTCTGGTGGCGGATACGCGGTATTTT.

This clone was counted between two and nine times. The V call is TRBV7-9, the J call TRBJ1-1; no clear D gene. Germline CDR1 is SEHNR and CDR2 is FQNEAQ (reference sequence). This CDR3 contains 13 residues. The germline V and J ends were trimmed by 1 base and 4 bases, with 7 bases remaining between them. This chain's CDR3 is CASSLGFTTEAFF. CDR3 coding DNA: TGTGCCAGCAGCTTAGGGTTCACCACTGAAGCTTTCTTT.

On this clone: A far larger clone is just one base off, so this is likely a read error. The chain carries TRBV5-3 and TRBJ1-5; D unresolved. TRBV5-3 is labeled an ORF, and its function is uncertain. Trimming pared 5 bases from V and 10 bases from J, leaving 13 bases between. This CDR3 has 12 amino acids. CDR3: CARREIGSPQHF. CDR3 bases: TGTGCCAGAAGAGAAATAGGGTCACCCCAGCATTTT.

The chain carries TRBV5-1 and TRBJ2-5; a weak D match, TRBD2 (6 bases). CDR3 length equals 14 residues. The V gene's germline CDR1 is SGHRS and CDR2 YFSETQ. V lost 4 bases to trimming and J lost 1 base, with 11 bases between them. CDR3 sequence: CASSAGSGQETQYF. The DNA for the CDR3 is TGCGCCAGCAGCGCTGGTAGCGGCCAAGAGACCCAGTACTTC.

V is TRBV1 and J is TRBJ2-4; the table's D call, TRBD2, has no DNA check behind it. TRBV1 is a listed pseudogene. The CDR3 has 19 amino acids. The CDR3 is CTSSQDGQLGREGENIQYF. DNA for the CDR3: TGCACCAGCAGCCAAGATGGCCAATTGGGGCGGGAGGGCGAAAACATTCAGTACTTC.

The V and J genes are TRBV7-6 and TRBJ2-1, with D maybe TRBD2 (6 bases). V lost 4 bases, J lost 9 bases, and 13 bases lay in between. From germline, CDR1 is SGHVS and CDR2 FNYEAQ. The CDR3 is made up of 13 amino acids. CDR3 in DNA: TGTGCCAGCAGCTCCCCTCCGGAGGGTGAGCAGTTCTTC. It translates to CASSSPPEGEQFF.

The V and J genes are TRBV4-2 and TRBJ2-1; TRBD1 or TRBD2 may be the D gene (6 bases each). The germline gives CDR1 LGHNA, CDR2 YNFKEQ. This CDR3 spans 14 amino acids. Trimming pared 1 base from V and 8 bases from J, leaving 12 bases between. This chain's CDR3 is CASSQGGAIDEQFF. In DNA form, the CDR3 reads TGTGCCAGCAGCCAAGGGGGGGCGATTGATGAGCAGTTCTTC.

The CDR3 coding sequence is TGTGCCAGCAGCCAACTAGCGGGAGGGACCTACAATGAGCAGTTCTTC. Protein product: CASSQLAGGTYNEQFF. The chain is built from TRBV5-4 and TRBJ2-1, with 13 bases that match TRBD2. The CDR3 spans 16 residues. The trim removed 4 bases at V and 2 bases at J, leaving 3 bases unmatched. Germline CDR1 and CDR2: SGHNT and YYREEE (reference sequence).

This chain joins TRBV7-9 and TRBJ2-7; 9 bases agree with TRBD1. This CDR3 is built from 15 residues. The germline CDR1 and CDR2 sequences are SEHNR and FQNEAQ (reference sequence). J gave up 6 bases and V 4 bases, and 10 bases lay outside the gene matches. CDR3 bases: TGTGCCAGCAGCTCGTCCCGGGACAGGGATGGCGAGCAGTACTTC. Amino acid sequence: CASSSSRDRDGEQYF.

The chain recombines TRBV5-1 with TRBJ2-3, with unresolved D. The CDR3 is made up of 13 amino acids. Germline CDR1 SGHRS, CDR2 YFSETQ. Trimming stripped 3 bases from V and 5 bases from J, with 10 bases between. The CDR3 region is CASSSISGDTQYF. In DNA, the CDR3 is TGCGCCAGCAGCTCGATCTCGGGAGATACGCAGTATTTT.

The chain couples TRBV9 to TRBJ2-1; 10 nucleotides line up with TRBD1. Looked up from germline, CDR1 is SGDLS and CDR2 is YYNGEE. The CDR3 spans 15 residues. V shed 3 bases, J shed 0 bases, and the junction held 0 bases outside the gene matches. CDR3 region: CASSGTGGSYNEQFF. Written as DNA, the CDR3 is TGTGCCAGCAGCGGGACAGGGGGCTCCTACAATGAGCAGTTCTTC.

V is TRBV30 and J is TRBJ2-5; D is uncertain. TRBJ2-7 matches the DNA end more closely, so the J call is doubtful. The CDR3 runs to 13 residues. Per the germline V gene, CDR1 is GTSNPN and CDR2 is SVGIG (reference sequence). CDR3 protein: CAWGSVGADEQYF. The DNA for the CDR3 is TGTGCCTGGGGCTCCGTGGGCGCAGACGAGCAGTACTTC.